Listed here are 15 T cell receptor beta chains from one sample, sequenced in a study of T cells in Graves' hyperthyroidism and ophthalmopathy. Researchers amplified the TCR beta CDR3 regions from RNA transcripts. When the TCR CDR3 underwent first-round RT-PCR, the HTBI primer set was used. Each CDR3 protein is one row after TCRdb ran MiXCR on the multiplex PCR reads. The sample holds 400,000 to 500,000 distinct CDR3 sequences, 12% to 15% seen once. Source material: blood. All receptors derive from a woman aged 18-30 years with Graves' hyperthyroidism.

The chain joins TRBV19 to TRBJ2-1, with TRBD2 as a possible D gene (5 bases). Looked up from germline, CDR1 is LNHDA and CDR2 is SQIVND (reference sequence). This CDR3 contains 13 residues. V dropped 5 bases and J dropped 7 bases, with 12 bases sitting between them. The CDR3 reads CASSSTTQNEQFF. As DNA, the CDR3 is TGTGCCAGTAGTTCGACTACCCAAAATGAGCAGTTCTTC.

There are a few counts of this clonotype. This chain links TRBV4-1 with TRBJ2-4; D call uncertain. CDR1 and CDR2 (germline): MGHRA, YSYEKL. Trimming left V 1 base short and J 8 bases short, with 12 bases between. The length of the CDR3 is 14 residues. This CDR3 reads CASSQVRMVDIQYF. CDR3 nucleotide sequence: TGCGCCAGCAGCCAAGTCAGGATGGTTGACATTCAGTACTTC.

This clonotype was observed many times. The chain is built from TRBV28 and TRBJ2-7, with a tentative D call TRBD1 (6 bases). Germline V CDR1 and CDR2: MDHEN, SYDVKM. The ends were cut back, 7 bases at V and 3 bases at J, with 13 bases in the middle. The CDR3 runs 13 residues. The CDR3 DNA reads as TGTGCCAGCACCACTCAAGGGGGCTACGAGCAGTACTTC. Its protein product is CASTTQGGYEQYF.

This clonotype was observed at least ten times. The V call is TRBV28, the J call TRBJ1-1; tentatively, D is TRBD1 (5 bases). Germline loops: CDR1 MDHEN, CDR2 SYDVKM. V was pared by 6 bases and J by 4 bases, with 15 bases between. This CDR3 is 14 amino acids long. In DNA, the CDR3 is TGTGCCAGCAGACCGTCCGAGGGACCCACTGAAGCTTTCTTT. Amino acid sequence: CASRPSEGPTEAFF. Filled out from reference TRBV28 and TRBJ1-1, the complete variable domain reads DVKVTQSSRYLVKRTGEKVFLECVQDMDHENMFWYRQDPGLGLRLIYFSYDVKMKEKGDIPEGYSVSREKKERFSLILESASTNQTSMYLCASRPSEGPTEAFFGQGTRLTVV.

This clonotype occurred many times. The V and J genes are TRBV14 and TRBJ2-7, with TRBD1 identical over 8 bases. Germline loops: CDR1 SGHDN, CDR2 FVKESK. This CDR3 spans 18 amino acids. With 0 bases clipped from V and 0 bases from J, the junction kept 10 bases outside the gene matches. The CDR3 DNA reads TGTGCCAGCAGCCAAGATGGGTACTCGGACAGGGCCTCCTACGAGCAGTACTTC. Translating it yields CASSQDGYSDRASYEQYF.

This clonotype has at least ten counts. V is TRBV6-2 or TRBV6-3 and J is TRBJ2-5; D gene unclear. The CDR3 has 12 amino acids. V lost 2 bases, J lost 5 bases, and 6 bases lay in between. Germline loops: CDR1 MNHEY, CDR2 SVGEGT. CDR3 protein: CASSYVKETQYF. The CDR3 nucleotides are TGTGCCAGCAGTTACGTCAAGGAGACCCAGTACTTC.

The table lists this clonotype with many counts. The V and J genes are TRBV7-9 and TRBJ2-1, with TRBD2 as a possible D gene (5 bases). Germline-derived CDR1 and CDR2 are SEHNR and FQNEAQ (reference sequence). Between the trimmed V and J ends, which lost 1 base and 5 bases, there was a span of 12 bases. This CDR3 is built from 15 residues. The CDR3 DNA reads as TGTGCCAGCAGCTTAGTCGTGGGAGTCGACAATGAGCAGTTCTTC. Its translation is CASSLVVGVDNEQFF.

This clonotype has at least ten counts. Written as DNA, the CDR3 is TGTGCCTGGAGTGGAGGTGGGACGAGCCACTACAATGAGCAGTTCTTC. Translating it yields CAWSGGGTSHYNEQFF. This sequence joins TRBV30 and TRBJ2-1; tentatively, D is TRBD1 or TRBD2 (5 bases each). The CDR3 length is 16 residues. Germline assignment: CDR1 GTSNPN and CDR2 SVGIG (reference sequence). V was cut by 1 base and J by 3 bases, with 16 bases left in between.

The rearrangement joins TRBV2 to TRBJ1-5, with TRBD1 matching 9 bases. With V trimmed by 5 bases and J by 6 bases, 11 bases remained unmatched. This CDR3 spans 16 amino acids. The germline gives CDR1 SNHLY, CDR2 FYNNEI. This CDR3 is CASSPDPDRGGQPQHF. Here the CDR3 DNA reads TGTGCCAGCAGTCCCGACCCGGACAGGGGAGGTCAGCCCCAGCATTTT. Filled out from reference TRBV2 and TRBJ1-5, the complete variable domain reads EPEVTQTPSHQVTQMGQEVILRCVPISNHLYFYWYRQILGQKVEFLVSFYNNEISEKSEIFDDQFSVERPDGSNFTLKIRSTKLEDSAMYFCASSPDPDRGGQPQHFGDGTRLSIL.

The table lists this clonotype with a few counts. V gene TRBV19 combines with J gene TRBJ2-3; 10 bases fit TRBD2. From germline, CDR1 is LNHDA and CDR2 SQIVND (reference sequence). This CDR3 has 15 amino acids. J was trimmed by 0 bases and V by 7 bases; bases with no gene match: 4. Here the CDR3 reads CASTLTSGSTDTQYF. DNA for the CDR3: TGTGCCAGTACCTTGACTAGCGGGAGCACAGATACGCAGTATTTT.

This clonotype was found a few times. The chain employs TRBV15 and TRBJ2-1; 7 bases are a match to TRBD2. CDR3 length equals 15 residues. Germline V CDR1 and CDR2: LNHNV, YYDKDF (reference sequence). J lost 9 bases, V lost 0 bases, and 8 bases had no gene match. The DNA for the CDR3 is TGTGCCACCAGCAGAGACCCGACTAGCCTGGGTGAGCAGTTCTTC. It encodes CATSRDPTSLGEQFF.

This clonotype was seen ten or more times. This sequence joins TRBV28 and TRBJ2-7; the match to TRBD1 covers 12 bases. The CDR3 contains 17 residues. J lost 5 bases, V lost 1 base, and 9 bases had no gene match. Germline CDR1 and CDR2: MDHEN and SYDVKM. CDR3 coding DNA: TGTGCCAGCAGTTTATCTCCCCCGGGACAGGGGGCCAACGAGCAGTACTTC. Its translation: CASSLSPPGQGANEQYF.

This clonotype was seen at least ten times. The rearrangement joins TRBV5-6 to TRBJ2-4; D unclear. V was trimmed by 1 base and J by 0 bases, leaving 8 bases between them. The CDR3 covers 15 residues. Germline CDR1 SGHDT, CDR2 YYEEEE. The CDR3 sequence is CASSLTIGAKNIQYF. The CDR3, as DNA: TGTGCCAGCAGCTTGACCATAGGAGCCAAAAACATTCAGTACTTC.

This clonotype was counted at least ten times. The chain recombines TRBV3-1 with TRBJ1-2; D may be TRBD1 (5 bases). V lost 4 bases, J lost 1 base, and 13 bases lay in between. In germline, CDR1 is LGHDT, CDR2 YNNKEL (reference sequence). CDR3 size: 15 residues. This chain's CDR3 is CASSPFSQGNYGYTF. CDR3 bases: TGTGCCAGCAGCCCATTCTCTCAGGGTAACTATGGCTACACCTTC.

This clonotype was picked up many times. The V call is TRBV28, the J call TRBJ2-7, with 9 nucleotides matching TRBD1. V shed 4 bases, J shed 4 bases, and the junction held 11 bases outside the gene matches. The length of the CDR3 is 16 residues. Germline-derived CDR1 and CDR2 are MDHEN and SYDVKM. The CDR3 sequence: CASSSRQGVGPYEQYF. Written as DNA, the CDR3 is TGTGCCAGCAGTTCCAGACAGGGGGTGGGTCCATACGAGCAGTACTTC. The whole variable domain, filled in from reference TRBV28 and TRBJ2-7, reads DVKVTQSSRYLVKRTGEKVFLECVQDMDHENMFWYRQDPGLGLRLIYFSYDVKMKEKGDIPEGYSVSREKKERFSLILESASTNQTSMYLCASSSRQGVGPYEQYFGPGTRLTVT.